This T cell receptor beta chain was sequenced in a study of blood T cell repertoires in COVID-19. Turning to the study itself: From T cells, B-cell-depleted T cells, or PBMCs came the material, which was cDNA or gDNA.

Germline CDR1 reads KGHDR; CDR2 reads SFDVKD. This CDR3 contains 17 residues. V was clipped by 4 bases and J by 3 bases; unmatched bases: 7. Produced via immunoSEQ multiplex PCR; TCRdb's table is partial and in-frame only. This table has fewer than 40,000 clones, approximately 86% appearing once. The sequencing sample was made of peripheral blood. The TCR sequence derives from an elderly woman with active or convalescent COVID-19. The V and J genes are TRBV24-1 and TRBJ2-1, with 11 bases matching TRBD2. CDR3 region: CATSEPGTSGHYNEQFF. In DNA, the CDR3 is TGTGCCACCAGTGAACCCGGGACTAGCGGACACTACAATGAGCAGTTCTTC.